The 20 T cell receptor beta chains presented below share a single source sample, sequenced in a study of cytomegalovirus exposure and HLA in healthy donors. The primer mix had 60 Vbeta and 13 Jbeta primers. Generated by immunoSEQ multiplex PCR, the TCRdb table keeps only in-frame clones and is missing some. Among about 41,000 clones, approximately 84% were seen once, and the ten largest hold approximately 3%. Input material: PBMCs. Every receptor here comes from a man between 50 and 59 years old in good health and CMV-seronegative.

This rearrangement joins TRBV7-2 to TRBJ2-5; tentative D call: TRBD2 (7 bases). V dropped 5 bases and J dropped 5 bases, with 18 bases sitting between them. The CDR3 is made up of 15 amino acids. Germline CDR1 is SGHTA and CDR2 is FQGNSA. As DNA, the CDR3 is TGTGCCAGCAGCCCCCAGGCGGGGGCCGGGGAGACCCAGTACTTC. Protein sequence: CASSPQAGAGETQYF.

V is TRBV7-2 and J is TRBJ2-7, with 8 bases aligning to TRBD2. Germline V gives CDR1 SGHTA, CDR2 FQGNSA. V trimming: 5 bases; J trimming: 0 bases; junction bases outside the gene matches: 6. The CDR3 loop spans 15 amino acids. The CDR3 DNA follows: TGTGCCAGCAGCGACCCGGGACTAGGCTCCTACGAGCAGTACTTC. It specifies CASSDPGLGSYEQYF.

The chain recombines TRBV29-1 with TRBJ2-5; 7 bases align to TRBD1. Trimming cost V 4 bases and J 1 base; bases outside gene matches: 6. The CDR3 length is 14 residues. The germline gives CDR1 SQVTM, CDR2 ANQGSEA. The chain's CDR3 is CSVAPGTAQETQYF. In DNA form, the CDR3 reads TGCAGCGTTGCGCCCGGGACAGCCCAAGAGACCCAGTACTTC.

The chain couples TRBV5-1 to TRBJ2-1; TRBD2 matches at 9 bases. CDR3 length: 16 residues. Germline V gene data show CDR1 as SGHRS and CDR2 as YFSETQ. Germline trimming cut 2 bases from V and 4 bases from J; bases unmatched to any gene: 7. The CDR3 bases are TGCGCCAGCAGCTTAGGTGGGACTAGCCGGTACAATGAGCAGTTCTTC. Translation: CASSLGGTSRYNEQFF.

The CDR3 nucleotides read TGTGCCAGCAGCTTAGAGCCTAGCGGGGGGGCTGGCATTCAGTACTTC. This sequence encodes CASSLEPSGGAGIQYF. The chain joins TRBV11-2 to TRBJ2-4, with 12 positions matching TRBD2. The trim removed 0 bases at V and 9 bases at J, leaving 6 bases unmatched. The germline CDR1 and CDR2 sequences are SGHAT and FQNNGV. CDR3 length equals 16 residues.

This clone was seen only once. The V gene is TRBV27, the J gene TRBJ1-2; 9 bases align to TRBD1. The CDR3 runs 13 residues. Germline CDR1 MNHEY, CDR2 SMNVEV (reference sequence). The V and J ends lost 6 bases and 6 bases, in that order; junction bases with no gene match: 5. The CDR3 region is CASRLGQGNGYTF. In nucleotides, the CDR3 is TGTGCCAGCAGATTGGGACAGGGTAATGGCTACACCTTC.

V usage is TRBV28 and J usage is TRBJ2-7, with D possibly TRBD2 on 6 matching bases. V was clipped by 6 bases and J by 3 bases, with 12 bases between them. Germline-derived CDR1 and CDR2 are MDHEN and SYDVKM. CDR3 length equals 13 residues. The CDR3: CASRPSGVYEQYF. CDR3 DNA: TGTGCCAGCAGACCCTCGGGGGTCTACGAGCAGTACTTC.

Comments on this clone: The CDR3 carries no conserved terminal phenylalanine or tryptophan, so it likely arises from a read error. The DNA is omitted, as the CDR3 cannot be located on it reliably, and the CDR3 follows TCRdb's listing. The rearrangement links TRBV27 to TRBJ2-6; the D segment call TRBD1 is taken from the table without a DNA check. The CDR3 contains 9 residues when both ends are counted. Looked up from germline, CDR1 is MNHEY and CDR2 is SMNVEV (reference sequence). CDR3 sequence: CASSKGTPP.

The chain uses TRBV27 and TRBJ1-6; perhaps TRBD1 as D (5 bases). Trimming cost V 3 bases and J 7 bases, with 13 bases left between them. The length of the CDR3 is 15 residues. The germline V gene encodes CDR1 MNHEY and CDR2 SMNVEV (reference sequence). The CDR3 DNA is TGTGCCAGCAGTTTTAGCAGGGCAGGGAATTCACCCCTCCACTTT. It is translated as CASSFSRAGNSPLHF.

In its sample, this clone was seen once. The chain is built from TRBV7-9 and TRBJ2-3; 14 bases map to TRBD2. V lost 2 bases, J lost 4 bases, and 5 bases stayed unmatched. This CDR3 has 17 residues. From germline, CDR1 is SEHNR and CDR2 FQNEAQ (reference sequence). CDR3 amino acids: CASSLPGLAGGADTQYF. In DNA, the CDR3 is TGTGCCAGCAGCTTACCCGGACTAGCGGGAGGCGCAGATACGCAGTATTTT.

The chain joins TRBV5-1 to TRBJ2-5; D remains ambiguous. Germline V gene data show CDR1 as SGHRS and CDR2 as YFSETQ. The CDR3 runs to 12 residues. With 4 bases removed from V and 4 bases from J, the gap between germline ends came to 8 bases. CDR3 sequence reads: CASSALRETQYF. The CDR3 nucleotides read TGCGCCAGCAGCGCGTTACGAGAGACCCAGTACTTC.

This rearrangement joins TRBV4-2 to TRBJ2-5, with 7 nucleotides matching TRBD2. This CDR3 has 14 residues. The germline CDR1 and CDR2 sequences are LGHNA and YNFKEQ. J gave up 5 bases and V 4 bases, and 7 bases lay outside the gene matches. CDR3 sequence: CASSPGGRGETQYF. CDR3 nucleotide sequence: TGTGCCAGCAGCCCCGGCGGGAGAGGGGAGACCCAGTACTTC.

This clone turned up a few times. The V call is TRBV2, the J call TRBJ2-7; D is possibly TRBD1 (7 bases). The CDR3 extends over 15 amino acids. V lost 4 bases, J lost 3 bases, and 16 bases lay in between. CDR1 is SNHLY, CDR2 FYNNEI, per germline. DNA for the CDR3: TGTGCCAGCAGTGCGGGAGACAGGGCTAACTACGAGCAGTACTTC. Amino acids: CASSAGDRANYEQYF.

The V call is TRBV27, the J call TRBJ2-3, with a weak D call TRBD1 (5 bases). The CDR3 spans 16 residues. Germline CDR1 and CDR2: MNHEY and SMNVEV (reference sequence). Trimming removed 3 bases at V and 0 bases at J, with 13 bases between. CDR3: CASSFMGPTSTDTQYF. Written as DNA, the CDR3 is TGTGCCAGCAGTTTTATGGGGCCCACTAGCACAGATACGCAGTATTTT.

The gene calls are TRBV6-1 and TRBJ1-5; 9 positions match TRBD1. This CDR3 region has 15 residues. Germline loops: CDR1 MNHNS, CDR2 SASEGT. Trimming took 5 bases from V and 1 from J; bases not matched to a gene: 3. CDR3 DNA sequence: TGTGCCAGCAGTCGGACAGGGGAAAGCAATCAGCCCCAGCATTTT. The encoded protein is CASSRTGESNQPQHF.

The V gene is TRBV19, the J gene TRBJ1-6; 9 bases agree with TRBD1. Germline CDR1 is LNHDA and CDR2 is SQIVND (reference sequence). This CDR3 spans 16 amino acids. The J segment lost 10 bases and the V segment lost 5 bases, leaving 12 bases of the junction unmatched. The CDR3: CASSPRGYRGQSPLHF. The DNA for the CDR3 is TGTGCCAGTAGTCCTAGGGGGTACAGGGGGCAATCACCCCTCCACTTT. Together with reference TRBV19 and TRBJ1-6, the CDR3 gives the full variable domain: DGGITQSPKYLFRKEGQNVTLSCEQNLNHDAMYWYRQDPGQGLRLIYYSQIVNDFQKGDIAEGYSVSREKKESFPLTVTSAQKNPTAFYLCASSPRGYRGQSPLHFGNGTRLTVT.

The chain combines TRBV4-3 with TRBJ1-2, with 9 bases matching TRBD1. Looked up from germline, CDR1 is LGHNA and CDR2 is YSLEER. The CDR3 spans 15 residues. V was pared by 0 bases and J by 8 bases, with 7 bases of the junction left unmatched. DNA for the CDR3: TGCGCCAGCAGCCAAGATAAACACGGGACAGGGGGCTACACCTTC. It specifies CASSQDKHGTGGYTF.

The rearrangement joins TRBV19 to TRBJ2-7; weak D call: TRBD1 (5 bases). Trimming stripped 0 bases from V and 4 bases from J, with 7 bases between. Germline V lookup: CDR1 LNHDA, CDR2 SQIVND (reference sequence). This CDR3 has 13 amino acids. The DNA of the CDR3 is TGTGCCAGTAGTATAGACAGGGAATACGAGCAGTACTTC. Translation gives CASSIDREYEQYF.

The rearrangement uses TRBV6-6 and TRBJ2-7, with no clear D. Trimming cost V 7 bases and J 3 bases, with 16 bases left between them. The CDR3 is made up of 14 amino acids. The germline V gene encodes CDR1 MNHNY and CDR2 SVGAGI (reference sequence). In DNA, the CDR3 is TGTGCCAGCACCGAAACGGTCCTCCGCTACGAGCAGTACTTC. It is translated as CASTETVLRYEQYF.

This chain links TRBV5-6 with TRBJ1-1, with D hard to call. V was cut by 3 bases and J by 0 bases, with 15 bases left in between. The CDR3 has 16 residues. Germline CDR1 is SGHDT and CDR2 is YYEEEE. CDR3 sequence (DNA): TGTGCCAGCAGCTCCTTGAGGGCGGGGATGAACACTGAAGCTTTCTTT. Its protein is CASSSLRAGMNTEAFF.